This T cell receptor (beta chain) was profiled in a study of T cells after yellow fever vaccination. Turning to the study itself: The fractions with low cell numbers were processed using SMART-Seq v4 Ultra Low Input. Study-level results: Boosting was followed by the reappearance of most primary-vaccination clones (approximately 97% CD4, about 89% CD8).

The CDR3 totals 14 residues. Germline CDR1 is SNHLY and CDR2 is FYNNEI. V was pared by 3 bases and J by 4 bases, with 11 bases between. This clonotype came up a few times. Its antigen is currently unknown. In making TCR cDNA, 5'RACE template switching added a universal primer site and UMIs to it. One entry per CDR3 protein results from TCRdb running MiXCR on the 5' RACE reads. Here the sample spans 300,000 to 350,000 distinct CDR3 sequences, approximately 12% being singletons. V is TRBV2 and J is TRBJ2-3; possibly TRBD1 for D (6 bases). The sample was CD4+ T cells sorted from PBMCs, taken 45 days after the yellow fever booster vaccination. This receptor was taken from a man aged 18 to 29 who received the YFV17D yellow fever vaccine. The CDR3 sequence: CASSEQQGSDTQYF. The CDR3 DNA sequence: TGTGCCAGCAGTGAGCAACAGGGCTCAGATACGCAGTATTTT.